The next 19 T cell receptor beta chains were all read from a single sample in a study of blood T cell repertoires in COVID-19. The repertoire was sequenced with immunoSEQ multiplex PCR; TCRdb's copy has only in-frame clones and lacks some. The sample records roughly 84,000 clones, 70% to 90% being singletons. The sequencing sample was made of peripheral blood. Every receptor here comes from a woman of 80 years or more with acute or convalescent COVID-19.

The CDR3 loop reads CASSIGTATGTGINQPQHF. CDR3 DNA sequence: TGTGCCAGTAGTATAGGGACGGCAACCGGGACAGGCATCAATCAGCCCCAGCATTTT. The J gene is TRBJ1-5, the V gene TRBV19, with 8 bases lining up with TRBD1. The length of the CDR3 is 19 residues. V shed 1 base and J 3 bases; nucleotides not matched to a gene: 14. Germline CDR1 LNHDA, CDR2 SQIVND (reference sequence).

There are a few counts of this clone. V gene TRBV7-2 combines with J gene TRBJ2-2; TRBD1 matches 8 bases. The CDR3 sequence is 16 residues long. V lost 2 bases to trimming and J lost 6 bases; unmatched junction nucleotides: 8. Per the germline V gene, CDR1 is SGHTA and CDR2 is FQGNSA. The CDR3 coding sequence is TGTGCCAGCAGCTTAATGCAGGGGGCCGCATCCGGGGAGCTGTTTTTT. Its protein product is CASSLMQGAASGELFF.

The chain employs TRBV28 and TRBJ2-7; D is uncertain. This CDR3 is 12 amino acids long. V lost 5 bases to trimming and J lost 0 bases, with 5 bases between them. The germline gives CDR1 MDHEN, CDR2 SYDVKM. The CDR3 region is CASSLFSYEQYF. The CDR3 region has the DNA TGTGCCAGCAGTCTCTTCTCCTACGAGCAGTACTTC. Full variable domain (missing parts from reference TRBV28 and TRBJ2-7): DVKVTQSSRYLVKRTGEKVFLECVQDMDHENMFWYRQDPGLGLRLIYFSYDVKMKEKGDIPEGYSVSREKKERFSLILESASTNQTSMYLCASSLFSYEQYFGPGTRLTVT.

The V call is TRBV12-3 or TRBV12-4, the J call TRBJ2-1; D is undetermined. The length of the CDR3 is 12 residues. The V end lost 1 base, the J end lost 8 bases, and 6 bases lay between the germline ends. The CDR3 bases are TGTGCCAGCAGTTTAGGGTCGGATGAGCAGTTCTTC. It translates to CASSLGSDEQFF.

This clone was seen just once. The chain links TRBV5-4 to TRBJ2-7; 10 positions agree with TRBD1. The CDR3 has 14 amino acids. V trimming: 3 bases; J trimming: 2 bases; junction bases outside the gene matches: 2. Germline V gene data show CDR1 as SGHNT and CDR2 as YYREEE (reference sequence). For the CDR3, the DNA is TGTGCCAGCAGCTGGACAGGGGGACCCTACGAGCAGTACTTC. Protein product: CASSWTGGPYEQYF.

The chain employs TRBV6-6 and TRBJ2-1; 11 nucleotides line up with TRBD2. Germline-derived CDR1 and CDR2 are MNHNY and SVGAGI (reference sequence). CDR3 size: 14 residues. With 6 bases clipped from V and 9 bases from J, the junction kept 7 bases outside the gene matches. CDR3 in amino acids: CASRSTSGGGEQFF. The CDR3 DNA is TGTGCCAGCAGATCTACTAGCGGGGGAGGTGAGCAGTTCTTC.

The chain recombines TRBV6-2 or TRBV6-3 with TRBJ1-4, with D tentatively TRBD1 (6 bases). Trimming cost V 1 base and J 5 bases, with 20 bases left between them. The CDR3 is 18 residues long. The germline CDR1 and CDR2 sequences are MNHEY and SVGEGT. DNA of the CDR3: TGTGCCAGCAGTTACTTGACCTCCAACAGGGTGACGAATGAAAAACTGTTTTTT. Encoded protein: CASSYLTSNRVTNEKLFF.

This sequence joins TRBV3-1 (or the pseudogene TRBV3-2) and TRBJ1-1; 7 nucleotides align to TRBD1. V shed 7 bases, J shed 0 bases, and the junction held 5 bases outside the gene matches. The CDR3 runs to 14 residues. Germline V CDR1 and CDR2: LGHDT, YNNKEL (reference sequence). The CDR3 sequence: CASTSGTVNTEAFF. The CDR3 DNA follows: TGTGCCAGCACCTCAGGGACAGTGAACACTGAAGCTTTCTTT.

The chain couples TRBV7-9 to TRBJ2-3; 10 bases line up with TRBD1. The CDR3 totals 17 residues. J lost 1 base, V lost 1 base, and 5 bases had no gene match. Germline CDR1 reads SEHNR; CDR2 reads FQNEAQ (reference sequence). Here the CDR3 DNA reads TGTGCCAGCAGCTTAGGGGGACAGGGGCGAGGCACAGATACGCAGTATTTT. It encodes CASSLGGQGRGTDTQYF.

CDR3 region: CASSQDGQASSYEQYF. For the CDR3, the DNA is TGTGCCAGCAGCCAAGACGGACAGGCGTCTTCCTACGAGCAGTACTTC. This chain connects TRBV3-1 (or the pseudogene TRBV3-2) to TRBJ2-7, with 7 positions matching TRBD1. The germline V gene encodes CDR1 LGHDT and CDR2 YNNKEL (reference sequence). The CDR3 spans 16 residues. With V trimmed by 0 bases and J by 1 base, 6 bases remained unmatched.

Concerning this clone: The sample has other DNA sequences that encode this CDR3 too. This chain uses TRBV11-2 with TRBJ2-7, with a possible D match to TRBD2 (7 bases). CDR3 length: 15 amino acids. Per the germline V gene, CDR1 is SGHAT and CDR2 is FQNNGV. V was clipped by 1 base and J by 2 bases, with 12 bases between them. The CDR3 DNA reads TGTGCCAGCAGCTTAGGGGCGGGGGCTACCTACGAGCAGTACTTC. Protein: CASSLGAGATYEQYF.

With regard to this clone: The junction departs from the called germline gene at one end, perhaps through a read error. J is TRBJ2-1 and V is TRBV7-7, with 7 bases fitting TRBD1. CDR3 length: 15 residues. From germline, CDR1 is SSHAT and CDR2 FNYEAQ (reference sequence). The CDR3, as DNA: TGTGCTAGCAGCTTAGGACAGGAGTCCTACAATGAGCAGTTCTTC. This codes for CASSLGQESYNEQFF.

This clone was found a few times. The V call is TRBV27, the J call TRBJ2-1; tentative D call: TRBD2 (5 bases). Germline CDR1 and CDR2: MNHEY and SMNVEV (reference sequence). V lost 10 bases and J lost 0, with 16 bases in between. The CDR3 is made up of 15 amino acids. DNA of the CDR3: TGTGCCATCGTCGCCGGGGTAAGCTCCTACAATGAGCAGTTCTTC. Its translation: CAIVAGVSSYNEQFF.

V is TRBV7-2 and J is TRBJ1-1, with D unresolved. The CDR3 length is 13 residues. Per the germline V gene, CDR1 is SGHTA and CDR2 is FQGNSA. V lost 1 base to trimming and J lost 7 bases, with 10 bases between them. CDR3 DNA sequence: TGTGCCAGCAGCTTAGGCCCCAGACTTGAAGCTTTCTTT. The encoded protein is CASSLGPRLEAFF.

The chain carries TRBV14 and TRBJ2-5; 9 bases align to TRBD2. Trimming removed 2 bases from V and 4 bases from J; junction bases left unmatched: 8. The CDR3 extends over 16 amino acids. Germline V CDR1 and CDR2: SGHDN, FVKESK. The CDR3 reads CASSQFQPGLAETQYF. The CDR3 nucleotides are TGTGCCAGCAGCCAATTCCAACCGGGACTAGCAGAGACCCAGTACTTC.

The rearrangement joins TRBV14 to TRBJ2-4; no definite D call. Trimming removed 4 bases at V and 3 bases at J, with 13 bases between. CDR3 size: 15 residues. From germline, CDR1 is SGHDN and CDR2 FVKESK. The CDR3 reads CASSPPGQGKNIQYF. DNA for the CDR3: TGTGCCAGCAGCCCGCCTGGGCAAGGCAAAAACATTCAGTACTTC.

In nucleotides, the CDR3 is TGTGCCAGCAGTTTACGGTACAGGGGAAGCAATCAGCCCCAGCATTTT. Encoded protein: CASSLRYRGSNQPQHF. The gene calls are TRBV27 and TRBJ1-5; 7 positions agree with TRBD1. CDR1 MNHEY and CDR2 SMNVEV come from the germline V gene (reference sequence). V lost 2 bases to trimming and J lost 1 base; unmatched junction nucleotides: 5. The length of the CDR3 is 16 residues.

This clone was seen once. The chain carries TRBV19 and TRBJ2-7; 9 bases are a match to TRBD1. This CDR3 is built from 15 residues. Trimming took 4 bases from V and 3 from J; bases not matched to a gene: 7. Germline values: CDR1 LNHDA, CDR2 SQIVND (reference sequence). As DNA, the CDR3 is TGTGCCAGTAGTACCGCCGGGACAGGGTTCTACGAGCAGTACTTC. Translating it yields CASSTAGTGFYEQYF.

CDR3 coding DNA: TGTGCCACCAGCAGAGATCTAGGGGGCAGGGTATGGCCCCAGCATTTT. Translation: CATSRDLGGRVWPQHF. The rearrangement uses TRBV15 and TRBJ1-5, with 7 positions matching TRBD1. The germline CDR1 and CDR2 sequences are LNHNV and YYDKDF (reference sequence). The CDR3 covers 16 residues. V lost 0 bases to trimming and J lost 9 bases; unmatched junction nucleotides: 11.